The sequence of this TCR beta chain was determined in a study of blood T cell repertoires in COVID-19. The V gene lost 0 bases and the J gene lost 0 bases, with 5 bases spanning the gap. Germline loops: CDR1 LNHNV, CDR2 YYDKDF (reference sequence). This CDR3 spans 14 amino acids. Method: immunoSEQ multiplex PCR; TCRdb's copy keeps in-frame clones and lacks some. The data hold about 270,000 clones, with around 85% observed a single time. The TCR comes from a woman between 45 and 60 years old with acute COVID-19. Sequencing was done on a sample of PBMCs or T cells enriched from blood (not recorded which). The V gene is TRBV15, the J gene TRBJ1-2; D call uncertain. CDR3 DNA: TGTGCCACCAGCAGAGATCTAGCTAACTATGGCTACACCTTC. Protein sequence: CATSRDLANYGYTF.